This TCR beta chain derives from a study of patients and donors after allogeneic stem cell transplantation. CDR3 length: 14 amino acids. V dropped 3 bases and J dropped 3 bases, with 13 bases sitting between them. The V gene's germline CDR1 is DFQATT and CDR2 SNEGSKA (reference sequence). Each CDR3 protein is one row after TCRdb ran MiXCR on the RT-PCR reads. This sample has 25,000 to 30,000 distinct CDR3 sequences, with 7.5% to 9% found just once. This clonotype was sampled from a human donor who was either an allogeneic HSCT recipient or a stem cell or donor lymphocyte infusion donor (not recorded which). It is not recorded whose cells these are; they may come from a transplant donor. The sequenced material came from blood, either unsorted or a sorted T cell fraction (not recorded which). The rearrangement uses TRBV20-1 and TRBJ2-3; no firm D call. The chain's CDR3 is CSASPTPGTDTQYF. The DNA for the CDR3 is TGCAGTGCTAGCCCTACCCCTGGAACAGATACGCAGTATTTT.